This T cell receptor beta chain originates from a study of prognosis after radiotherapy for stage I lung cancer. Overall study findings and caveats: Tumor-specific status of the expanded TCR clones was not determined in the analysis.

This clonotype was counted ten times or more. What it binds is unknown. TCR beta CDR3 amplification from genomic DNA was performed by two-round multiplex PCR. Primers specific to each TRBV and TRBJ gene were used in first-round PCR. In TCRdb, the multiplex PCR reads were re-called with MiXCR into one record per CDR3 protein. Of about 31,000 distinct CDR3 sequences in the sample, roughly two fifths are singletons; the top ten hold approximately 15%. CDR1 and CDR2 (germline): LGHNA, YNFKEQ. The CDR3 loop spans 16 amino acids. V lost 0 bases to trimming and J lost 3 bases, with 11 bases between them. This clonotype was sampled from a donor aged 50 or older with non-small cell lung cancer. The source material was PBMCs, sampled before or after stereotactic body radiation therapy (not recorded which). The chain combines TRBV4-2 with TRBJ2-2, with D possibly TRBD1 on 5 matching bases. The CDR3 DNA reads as TGTGCCAGCAGCCAAGAACTCAGGGTCGACACCGGGGAGCTGTTTTTT. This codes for CASSQELRVDTGELFF.